One sample yielded the 9 T cell receptor beta chains listed below, sequenced in a study of neoadjuvant anti-PD-1 for oral cavity cancer. Here immunoSEQ multiplex PCR was the method, and the copy in TCRdb shows in-frame clones only, minus some. Among tens of thousands of clones listed, roughly two fifths were seen once. Regarding time point: after neoadjuvant nivolumab, at surgical resection. The source was tumor tissue, collected after nivolumab (anti-PD-1) treatment. Every receptor here comes from a person aged 40 to 85 with oral cavity squamous cell carcinoma.

V usage is TRBV9 and J usage is TRBJ1-1, with 7 bases matching TRBD1. This CDR3 is built from 14 residues. The junction had 2 bases not matched to a gene; V was cut back by 2 bases and J by 1 base. CDR1 is SGDLS, CDR2 YYNGEE, per germline. The CDR3 is CASSVRTGNTEAFF. The CDR3 region has the DNA TGTGCCAGCAGCGTGAGGACAGGGAACACTGAAGCTTTCTTT.

V is TRBV7-9 and J is TRBJ2-1; D unresolved. The CDR3 totals 13 residues. The V gene lost 2 bases and the J gene lost 5 bases, with 7 bases spanning the gap. Germline CDR1 and CDR2: SEHNR and FQNEAQ (reference sequence). CDR3 loop: CASSLRTNNEQFF. CDR3 in DNA: TGTGCCAGCAGCTTACGCACTAACAATGAGCAGTTCTTC.

This clone was observed many times. J is TRBJ1-5 and V is TRBV23-1; D might be TRBD1 (6 bases). TRBV23-1 carries the ORF label, with uncertain function. Trimming took 6 bases from V and 6 from J, leaving 24 bases between them. The CDR3 runs 17 residues. The DNA for the CDR3 is TGCGCCAGCAGCCAGGGGTGTGACAGGAGAGGAGTTCAGCCCCAGCATTTT. Protein product: CASSQGCDRRGVQPQHF.

A few counts support this clone. The J gene is TRBJ1-1, the V gene TRBV29-1; D uncertain. Germline lookup yields CDR1 SQVTM and CDR2 ANQGSEA. Trimming shortened V by 3 bases and J by 0 bases, and 14 bases separated the two germline ends. This CDR3 region has 15 residues. The CDR3 loop is CSVDNRGELNTEAFF. CDR3 DNA sequence: TGCAGCGTTGATAACCGAGGCGAATTGAACACTGAAGCTTTCTTT.

This clone was detected a few times. The rearrangement joins TRBV6-5 to TRBJ1-2; the match to TRBD1 covers 8 bases. J lost 3 bases, V lost 0 bases, and 3 bases had no gene match. CDR1 MNHEY and CDR2 SVGAGI come from the germline V gene. The CDR3 length is 15 residues. The CDR3 sequence: CASSYSLTGDYGYTF. Written as DNA, the CDR3 is TGTGCCAGCAGTTACTCCTTGACAGGGGACTATGGCTACACCTTC.

CDR3 DNA: TGTGCCAGCAGCGCCAAAAAGGGGTTTCTGTACGAGCAGTACTTC. Its translation is CASSAKKGFLYEQYF. The rearrangement joins TRBV21-1 to TRBJ2-7; TRBD1, the table's D call, was not compared with the DNA. TRBV21-1 is described as a pseudogene. The CDR3 runs to 15 residues.

In this sample, this clone turned up many times. This chain uses TRBV7-9 with TRBJ1-1; 7 bases match TRBD1. Germline CDR1 SEHNR, CDR2 FQNEAQ (reference sequence). Trimming removed 5 bases from V and 5 bases from J; junction bases left unmatched: 5. This CDR3 spans 13 amino acids. This chain's CDR3 is CASSRTGGTEAFF. CDR3 nucleotide sequence: TGTGCCAGCAGCCGGACAGGTGGAACTGAAGCTTTCTTT.

V is TRBV6-5 and J is TRBJ1-2; 7 bases fit TRBD1. J gave up 2 bases and V 4 bases, and 7 bases lay outside the gene matches. In germline, CDR1 is MNHEY, CDR2 SVGAGI. The CDR3 has 15 amino acids. CDR3 sequence (DNA): TGTGCCAGCAGTTCCCCTTTGACAGGGAACTATGGCTACACCTTC. Encoded protein: CASSSPLTGNYGYTF.

This clone was observed many times. The gene calls are TRBV13 and TRBJ2-5, with 7 bases aligning to TRBD2. Germline lookup yields CDR1 PRHDT and CDR2 FYEKMQ (reference sequence). V lost 5 bases, J lost 0 bases, and 3 bases stayed unmatched. The CDR3 consists of 14 residues. The CDR3 loop is CASSHSGYQETQYF. The DNA for the CDR3 is TGTGCCAGCAGCCATAGCGGGTACCAAGAGACCCAGTACTTC.